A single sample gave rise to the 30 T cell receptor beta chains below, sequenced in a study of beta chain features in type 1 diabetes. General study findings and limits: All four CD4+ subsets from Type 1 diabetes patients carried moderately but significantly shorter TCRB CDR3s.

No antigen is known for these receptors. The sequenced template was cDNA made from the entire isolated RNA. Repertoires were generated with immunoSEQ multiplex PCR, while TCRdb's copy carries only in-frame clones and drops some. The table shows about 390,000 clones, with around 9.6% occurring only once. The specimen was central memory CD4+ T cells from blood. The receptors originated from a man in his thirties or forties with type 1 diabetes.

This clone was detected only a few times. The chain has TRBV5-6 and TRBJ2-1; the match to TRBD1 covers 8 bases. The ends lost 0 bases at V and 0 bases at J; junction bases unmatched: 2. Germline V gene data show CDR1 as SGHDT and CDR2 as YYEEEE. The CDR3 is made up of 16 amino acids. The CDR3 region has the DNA TGTGCCAGCAGCTTGGGGACAGGGAGCTCCTACAATGAGCAGTTCTTC. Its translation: CASSLGTGSSYNEQFF.

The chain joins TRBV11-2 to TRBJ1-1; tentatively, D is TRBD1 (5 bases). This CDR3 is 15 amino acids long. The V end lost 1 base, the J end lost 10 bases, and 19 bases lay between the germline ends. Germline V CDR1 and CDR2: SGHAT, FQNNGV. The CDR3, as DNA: TGTGCCAGCAGCTTAGCTCTTTTTGGAGGGGTATTAGCTTTCTTT. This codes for CASSLALFGGVLAFF.

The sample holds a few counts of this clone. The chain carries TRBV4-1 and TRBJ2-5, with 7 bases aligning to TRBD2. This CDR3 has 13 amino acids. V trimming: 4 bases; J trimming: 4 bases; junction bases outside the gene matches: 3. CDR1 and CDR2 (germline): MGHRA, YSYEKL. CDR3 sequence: CASSRLAAETQYF. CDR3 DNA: TGCGCCAGCAGCCGTCTAGCGGCAGAGACCCAGTACTTC.

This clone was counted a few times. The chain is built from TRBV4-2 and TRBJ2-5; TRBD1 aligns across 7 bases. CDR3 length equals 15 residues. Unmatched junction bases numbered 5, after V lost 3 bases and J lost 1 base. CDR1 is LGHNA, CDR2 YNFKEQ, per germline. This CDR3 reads CASSHAQGTQETQYF. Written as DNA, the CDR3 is TGTGCCAGCAGCCATGCACAGGGGACCCAAGAGACCCAGTACTTC.

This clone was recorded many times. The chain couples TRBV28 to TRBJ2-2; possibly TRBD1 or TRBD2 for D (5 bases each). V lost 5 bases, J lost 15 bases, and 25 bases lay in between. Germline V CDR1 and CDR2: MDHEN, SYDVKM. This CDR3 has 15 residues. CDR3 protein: CASSTTFRTRGRVFF. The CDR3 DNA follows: TGTGCCAGCAGTACGACTTTCCGAACCCGGGGACGGGTGTTTTTT.

As DNA, the CDR3 is TGTGCCAGCAGAGAAGACAGCTACACTGAAGCTTTCTTT. It translates to CASREDSYTEAFF. The rearrangement joins TRBV25-1 to TRBJ1-1; maybe TRBD1 (5 bases). This CDR3 contains 13 residues. V gave up 6 bases and J gave up 3 bases, with 11 bases separating them. From germline, CDR1 is MGHDK and CDR2 SYGVNS. The whole variable domain, filled in from reference TRBV25-1 and TRBJ1-1, reads EADIYQTPRYLVIGTGKKITLECSQTMGHDKMYWYQQDPGMELHLIHYSYGVNSTEKGDLSSESTVSRIRTEHFPLTLESARPSHTSQYLCASREDSYTEAFFGQGTRLTVV.

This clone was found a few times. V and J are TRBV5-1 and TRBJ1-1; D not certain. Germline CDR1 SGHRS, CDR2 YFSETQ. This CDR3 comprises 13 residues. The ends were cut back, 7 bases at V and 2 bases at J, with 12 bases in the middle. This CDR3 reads CASASQVNTEAFF. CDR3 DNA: TGCGCCAGCGCTAGCCAGGTTAACACTGAAGCTTTCTTT. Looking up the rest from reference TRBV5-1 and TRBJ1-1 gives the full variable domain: KAGVTQTPRYLIKTRGQQVTLSCSPISGHRSVSWYQQTPGQGLQFLFEYFSETQRNKGNFPGRFSGRQFSNSRSEMNVSTLELGDSALYLCASASQVNTEAFFGQGTRLTVV.

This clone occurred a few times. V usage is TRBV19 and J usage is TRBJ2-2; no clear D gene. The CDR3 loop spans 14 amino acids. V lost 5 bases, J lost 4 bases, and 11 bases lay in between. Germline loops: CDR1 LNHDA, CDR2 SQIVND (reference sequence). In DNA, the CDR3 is TGTGCCAGTAGTCTTGGGGTGAGCACCGGGGAGCTGTTTTTT. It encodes CASSLGVSTGELFF.

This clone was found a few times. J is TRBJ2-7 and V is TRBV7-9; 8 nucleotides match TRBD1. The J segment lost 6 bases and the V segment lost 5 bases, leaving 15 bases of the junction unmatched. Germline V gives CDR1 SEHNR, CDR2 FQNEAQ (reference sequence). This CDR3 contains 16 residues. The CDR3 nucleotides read TGTGCCAGCAGCCGACCTCCGGGGACAGGAGTGGGCGAGCAGTACTTC. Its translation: CASSRPPGTGVGEQYF.

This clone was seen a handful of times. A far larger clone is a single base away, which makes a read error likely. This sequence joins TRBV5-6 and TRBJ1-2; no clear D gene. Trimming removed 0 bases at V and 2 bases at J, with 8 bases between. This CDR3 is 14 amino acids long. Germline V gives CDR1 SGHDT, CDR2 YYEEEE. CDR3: CASSLAGGNYGYTF. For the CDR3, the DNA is TGTGCCAGCAGCTTGGCCGGCGGAAACTATGGCTACACCTTC.

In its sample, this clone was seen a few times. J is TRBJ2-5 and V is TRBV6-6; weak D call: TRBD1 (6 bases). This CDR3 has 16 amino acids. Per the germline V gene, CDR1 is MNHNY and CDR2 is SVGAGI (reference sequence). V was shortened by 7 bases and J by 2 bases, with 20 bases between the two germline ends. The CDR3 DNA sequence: TGTGCCAGCATAACGGGTTCAGGGGACCTTCAAGAGACCCAGTACTTC. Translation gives CASITGSGDLQETQYF.

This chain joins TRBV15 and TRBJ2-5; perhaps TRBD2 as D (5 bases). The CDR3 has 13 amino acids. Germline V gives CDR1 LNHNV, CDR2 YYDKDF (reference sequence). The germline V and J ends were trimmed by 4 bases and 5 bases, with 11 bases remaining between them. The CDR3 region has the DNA TGTGCCACCAGCATCGGGGTGGAGGAGACCCAGTACTTC. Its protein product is CATSIGVEETQYF.

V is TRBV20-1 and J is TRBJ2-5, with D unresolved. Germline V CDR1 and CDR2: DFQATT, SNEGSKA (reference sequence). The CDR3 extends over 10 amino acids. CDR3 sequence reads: CSPGRETQYF. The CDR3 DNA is TGCAGCCCTGGGCGAGAGACCCAGTACTTC.

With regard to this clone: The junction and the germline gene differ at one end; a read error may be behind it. In DNA, the CDR3 is TGTGCCATCAGTCGGGGACCGCGATCCTCCTACGAGCAGTACTTC. It yields the protein CAISRGPRSSYEQYF. This chain connects TRBV6-6 to TRBJ2-7; possibly TRBD1 or TRBD2 for D (5 bases each). Germline values: CDR1 MNHNY, CDR2 SVGAGI (reference sequence). The length of the CDR3 is 15 residues.

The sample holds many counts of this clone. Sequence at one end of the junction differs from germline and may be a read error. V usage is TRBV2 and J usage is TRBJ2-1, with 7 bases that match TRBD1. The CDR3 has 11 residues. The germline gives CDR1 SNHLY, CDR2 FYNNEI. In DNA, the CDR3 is TGTGCCAGCAGGGAAGAGGGGGCGCCGCTCTTC. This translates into CASREEGAPLF.

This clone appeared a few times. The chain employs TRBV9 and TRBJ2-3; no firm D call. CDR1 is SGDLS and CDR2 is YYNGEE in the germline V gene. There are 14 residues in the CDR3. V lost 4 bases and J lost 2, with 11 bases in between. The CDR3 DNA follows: TGTGCCAGCAGCTCCCCCGCAGACACAGATACGCAGTATTTT. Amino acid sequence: CASSSPADTDTQYF.

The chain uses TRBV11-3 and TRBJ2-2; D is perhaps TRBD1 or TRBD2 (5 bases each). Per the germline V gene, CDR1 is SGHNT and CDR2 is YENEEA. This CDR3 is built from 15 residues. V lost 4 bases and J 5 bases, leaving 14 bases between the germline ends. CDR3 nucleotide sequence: TGTGCCAGCAGCTCTAGAGGAGAGGGGACCGGGGAGCTGTTTTTT. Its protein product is CASSSRGEGTGELFF.

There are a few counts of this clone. The CDR3 here is CASSNLQGPETQYF. The CDR3 coding sequence is TGTGCCAGTAGTAACCTACAGGGACCAGAGACCCAGTACTTC. The chain uses TRBV19 and TRBJ2-5, with D tentatively TRBD1 (6 bases). Trimming took off 4 bases at V and 4 bases at J, with 13 bases between the two ends. Germline CDR1 reads LNHDA; CDR2 reads SQIVND (reference sequence). The CDR3 contains 14 residues.

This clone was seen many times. DNA for the CDR3: TGTGCCAGCAGTTCGACAGTCTCTGGAAACACCATATATTTT. Amino acid sequence: CASSSTVSGNTIYF. The chain recombines TRBV27 with TRBJ1-3, with D possibly being TRBD1 (5 bases). The germline V gene encodes CDR1 MNHEY and CDR2 SMNVEV (reference sequence). There are 14 residues in the CDR3. V was shortened by 4 bases and J by 0 bases, with 7 bases between the two germline ends.

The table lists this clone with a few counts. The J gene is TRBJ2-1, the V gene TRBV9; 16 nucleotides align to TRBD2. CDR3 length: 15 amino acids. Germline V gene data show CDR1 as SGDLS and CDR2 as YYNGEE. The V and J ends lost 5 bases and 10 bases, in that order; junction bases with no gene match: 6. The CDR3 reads CASRPAGLAGGEQFF. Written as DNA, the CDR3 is TGTGCCAGCAGACCAGCGGGACTAGCGGGAGGGGAGCAGTTCTTC.

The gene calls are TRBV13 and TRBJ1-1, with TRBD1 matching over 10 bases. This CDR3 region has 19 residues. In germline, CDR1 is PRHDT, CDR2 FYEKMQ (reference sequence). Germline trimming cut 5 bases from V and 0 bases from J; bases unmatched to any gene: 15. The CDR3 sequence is CASSNSQRTGGSLNTEAFF. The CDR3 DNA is TGTGCCAGCAGCAATTCCCAAAGGACAGGGGGGTCTTTGAACACTGAAGCTTTCTTT.

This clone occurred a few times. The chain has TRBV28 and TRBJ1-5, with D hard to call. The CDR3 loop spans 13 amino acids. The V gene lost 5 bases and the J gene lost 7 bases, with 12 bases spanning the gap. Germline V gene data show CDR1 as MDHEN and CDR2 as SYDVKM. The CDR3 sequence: CASSPGGHQPQHF. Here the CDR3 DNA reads TGTGCCAGCAGTCCCGGTGGGCACCAGCCCCAGCATTTT.

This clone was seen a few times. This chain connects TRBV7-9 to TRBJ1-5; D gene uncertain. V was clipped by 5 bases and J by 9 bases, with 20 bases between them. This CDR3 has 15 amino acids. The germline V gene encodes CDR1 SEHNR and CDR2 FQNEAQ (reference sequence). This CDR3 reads CASSVSGSAEGPQHF. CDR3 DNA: TGTGCCAGCAGCGTAAGCGGATCTGCCGAGGGGCCCCAGCATTTT.

CDR3 DNA sequence: TGTGCCAGCAGCTTGGAACCCCAAGAGACCCAGTACTTC. Amino acids: CASSLEPQETQYF. The chain is built from TRBV7-2 and TRBJ2-5, with unresolved D. V shed 3 bases and J shed 1 base, with 6 bases lying between them. CDR1 and CDR2 (germline): SGHTA, FQGNSA. The CDR3 covers 13 residues. Full variable domain (outside the CDR3, taken from reference TRBV7-2 and TRBJ2-5): GAGVSQSPSNKVTEKGKDVELRCDPISGHTALYWYRQSLGQGLEFLIYFQGNSAPDKSGLPSDRFSAERTGGSVSTLTIQRTQQEDSAVYLCASSLEPQETQYFGPGTRLLVL.

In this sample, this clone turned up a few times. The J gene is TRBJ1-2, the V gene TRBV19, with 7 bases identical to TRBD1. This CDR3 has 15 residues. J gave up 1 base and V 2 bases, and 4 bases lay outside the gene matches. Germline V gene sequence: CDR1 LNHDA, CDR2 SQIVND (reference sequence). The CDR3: CASSILGQYNYGYTF. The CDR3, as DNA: TGTGCCAGTAGTATACTGGGACAGTATAACTATGGCTACACCTTC.

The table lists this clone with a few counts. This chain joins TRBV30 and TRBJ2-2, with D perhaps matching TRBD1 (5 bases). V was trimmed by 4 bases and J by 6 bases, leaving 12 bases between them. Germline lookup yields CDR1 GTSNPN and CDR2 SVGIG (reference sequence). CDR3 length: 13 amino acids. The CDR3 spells CAWIEQAAGELFF. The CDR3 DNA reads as TGTGCCTGGATCGAACAGGCAGCCGGGGAGCTGTTTTTT.

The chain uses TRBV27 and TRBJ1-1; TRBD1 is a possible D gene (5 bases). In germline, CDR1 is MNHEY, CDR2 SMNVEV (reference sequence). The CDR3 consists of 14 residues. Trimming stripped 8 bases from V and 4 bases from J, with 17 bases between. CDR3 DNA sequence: TGTGCCAGCCCACCGGGGTCCGGGGGCACTGAAGCTTTCTTT. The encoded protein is CASPPGSGGTEAFF.

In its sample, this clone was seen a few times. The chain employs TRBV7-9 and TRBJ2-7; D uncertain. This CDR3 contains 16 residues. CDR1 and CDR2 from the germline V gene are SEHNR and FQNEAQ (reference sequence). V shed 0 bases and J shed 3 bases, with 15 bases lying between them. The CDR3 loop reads CASSLALDLNLYEQYF. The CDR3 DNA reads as TGTGCCAGCAGCTTAGCGCTTGACCTGAACCTCTACGAGCAGTACTTC.

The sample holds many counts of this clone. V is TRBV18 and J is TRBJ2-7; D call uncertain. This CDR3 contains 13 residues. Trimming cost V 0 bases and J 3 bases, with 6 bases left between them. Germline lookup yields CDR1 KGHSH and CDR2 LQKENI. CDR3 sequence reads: CASSPPTNYEQYF. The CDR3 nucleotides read TGTGCCAGCTCACCACCAACAAACTACGAGCAGTACTTC.

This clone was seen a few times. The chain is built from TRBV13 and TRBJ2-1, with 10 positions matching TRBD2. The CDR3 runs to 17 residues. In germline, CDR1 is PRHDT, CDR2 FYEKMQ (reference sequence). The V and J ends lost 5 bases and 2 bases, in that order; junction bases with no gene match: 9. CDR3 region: CASSPPGLALPYNEQFF. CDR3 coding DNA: TGTGCCAGCAGCCCCCCGGGACTAGCGTTGCCCTACAATGAGCAGTTCTTC.